This T cell receptor (beta chain) came from a study of blood T cell repertoires in COVID-19. For the study at large: Samples representing acute and convalescent COVID-19 were sourced from the United States, Italy and Spain.

In the original analysis: Amplified reference gene primers provided the basis for estimating nucleated cell counts. Using immunoSEQ multiplex PCR, the repertoire was profiled, and TCRdb retains in-frame clones only, with some absent. The V and J calls and clone size are taken from that table; D and trimming were inferred from the DNA. The repertoire holds under 300,000 clones, with 75% to 90% as singletons. The V segment lost 0 bases and the J segment 7 bases; nucleotides outside the gene matches: 7. The length of the CDR3 is 16 residues. The germline V gene has CDR1 SGHAT and CDR2 FQNNGV. This clonotype was obtained from a woman in her thirties or forties who had recovered from COVID-19. The sequenced sample was peripheral blood. The genes are TRBV11-2 and TRBJ2-7; TRBD2 matches at 12 bases. This chain's CDR3 is CASSLDPLAGGREQYF. The CDR3 DNA sequence: TGTGCCAGCAGCTTAGATCCCCTAGCGGGAGGGAGGGAGCAGTACTTC.